This passage covers 15 T cell receptor beta chains from one sample sequenced in a study of spatial heterogeneity in lung cancer. Time point indicated: sample taken at primary tumor resection. The authors sequenced whole RNA from tumor, nontumor lung or frozen PBMC without sorting. One entry per CDR3 protein results from TCRdb running MiXCR on the 5' RACE reads. The table lists around 92,000 distinct CDR3 sequences, more than 10% of them singletons, with about 41% in the top ten. The sample here was PBMCs, taken at surgery. Source of these receptors: a male donor with early-stage non-small cell lung cancer.

The chain carries TRBV6-5 and TRBJ2-5; no clear D gene. Germline V gene sequence: CDR1 MNHEY, CDR2 SVGAGI. The CDR3 is made up of 13 amino acids. With 4 bases removed from V and 7 bases from J, the gap between germline ends came to 13 bases. The CDR3, as DNA: TGTGCCAGCAGTTCCATTGTTCAGGCGACCCAGTACTTC. Residues: CASSSIVQATQYF.

The chain has TRBV7-6 and TRBJ1-2; D ambiguous. The CDR3 runs to 15 residues. The V gene's germline CDR1 is SGHVS and CDR2 FNYEAQ. Trimming pared 1 base from V and 2 bases from J, leaving 11 bases between. CDR3 in amino acids: CASSLGIEANYGYTF. DNA of the CDR3: TGTGCCAGCAGCTTAGGCATCGAGGCGAACTATGGCTACACCTTC.

This clonotype appeared once. The chain uses TRBV2 and TRBJ2-5; TRBD1 matches 7 bases. Germline assignment: CDR1 SNHLY and CDR2 FYNNEI. The length of the CDR3 is 16 residues. V gave up 8 bases and J gave up 1 base; unmatched junction bases: 13. CDR3 sequence: CASGSSTGQAQETQYF. The DNA for the CDR3 is TGTGCCAGCGGGTCCTCGACAGGACAGGCCCAAGAGACCCAGTACTTC.

A few counts support this clonotype. The rearrangement joins TRBV29-1 to TRBJ1-2, with 12 bases aligning to TRBD1. Germline loops: CDR1 SQVTM, CDR2 ANQGSEA. Trimming took 4 bases from V and 5 from J; bases not matched to a gene: 8. The CDR3 extends over 15 amino acids. The CDR3 DNA reads as TGCAGCGTTGCTTTAGGGGACAGGGGGCCGTATGGCTACACCTTC. Protein: CSVALGDRGPYGYTF.

This clonotype was counted only a few times. The chain employs TRBV20-1 and TRBJ1-2, with no clear D. V was shortened by 1 base and J by 4 bases, with 4 bases between the two germline ends. There are 11 residues in the CDR3. Germline CDR1 DFQATT, CDR2 SNEGSKA (reference sequence). The CDR3 loop reads CSARVSYGYTF. CDR3 sequence (DNA): TGCAGTGCTAGAGTTTCCTATGGCTACACCTTC.

The chain recombines TRBV7-2 with TRBJ2-5, with D possibly TRBD2 on 6 matching bases. V dropped 5 bases and J dropped 4 bases, with 14 bases sitting between them. Germline V gene sequence: CDR1 SGHTA, CDR2 FQGNSA. The CDR3 has 14 amino acids. The CDR3 sequence: CASSPNGGPETQYF. CDR3 sequence (DNA): TGTGCCAGCAGCCCCAACGGAGGGCCAGAGACCCAGTACTTC.

This clonotype turned up a few times. The V call is TRBV7-2, the J call TRBJ2-7, with no clear D. The CDR3 spans 15 residues. V lost 5 bases to trimming and J lost 0 bases, with 14 bases between them. Per the germline V gene, CDR1 is SGHTA and CDR2 is FQGNSA. The CDR3 protein is CASSPDTGSSYEQYF. The CDR3 coding sequence is TGTGCCAGCAGCCCCGACACGGGCAGCTCCTACGAGCAGTACTTC. The whole variable domain, remainder taken from reference TRBV7-2 and TRBJ2-7, is GAGVSQSPSNKVTEKGKDVELRCDPISGHTALYWYRQSLGQGLEFLIYFQGNSAPDKSGLPSDRFSAERTGGSVSTLTIQRTQQEDSAVYLCASSPDTGSSYEQYFGPGTRLTVT.

This chain joins TRBV11-2 and TRBJ2-5, with 13 positions matching TRBD2. Trimming removed 2 bases from V and 5 bases from J; junction bases left unmatched: 5. The V gene's germline CDR1 is SGHAT and CDR2 FQNNGV. This CDR3 is 16 amino acids long. CDR3 amino acids: CASSLPLAGGLETQYF. CDR3 sequence (DNA): TGTGCCAGCAGCTTACCACTAGCGGGGGGGCTTGAGACCCAGTACTTC.

The gene calls are TRBV7-3 and TRBJ1-2, with D uncertain. With 5 bases removed from V and 6 bases from J, the gap between germline ends came to 19 bases. Per the germline V gene, CDR1 is SGHTA and CDR2 is FQGTGA. The CDR3 has 15 residues. CDR3 sequence reads: CASSLGSGGIDGYTF. The CDR3, as DNA: TGTGCCAGCAGCCTGGGATCAGGAGGTATTGATGGCTACACCTTC.

V usage is TRBV7-2 and J usage is TRBJ1-2, with D perhaps matching TRBD1 (6 bases). V was pared by 0 bases and J by 7 bases, with 12 bases between. The CDR3 sequence is 14 residues long. Germline V gene data show CDR1 as SGHTA and CDR2 as FQGNSA. CDR3 amino acids: CASSLARQDPGYTF. CDR3 coding DNA: TGTGCCAGCAGCTTAGCCCGACAGGACCCTGGCTACACCTTC.

This clonotype appeared many times. V gene TRBV9 combines with J gene TRBJ2-2; D remains ambiguous. The germline V gene encodes CDR1 SGDLS and CDR2 YYNGEE. The CDR3 runs to 15 residues. The ends were cut back, 0 bases at V and 3 bases at J, with 9 bases in the middle. The CDR3, as DNA: TGTGCCAGCAGCGTAGCGACCAGAGACACCGGGGAGCTGTTTTTT. Translated, it gives CASSVATRDTGELFF.

The chain joins TRBV14 to TRBJ2-1; D not certain. The CDR3 consists of 17 residues. CDR1 and CDR2 from the germline V gene are SGHDN and FVKESK. V was clipped by 1 base and J by 1 base, with 14 bases between them. The CDR3 loop is CASSQGSAFLSYNEQFF. CDR3 coding DNA: TGTGCCAGCAGCCAAGGTTCAGCTTTCCTTTCCTACAATGAGCAGTTCTTC.

This clonotype was found a few times. The V and J genes are TRBV5-4 and TRBJ1-6; 8 bases line up with TRBD1. With 3 bases clipped from V and 7 bases from J, the junction kept 3 bases outside the gene matches. Germline V CDR1 and CDR2: SGHNT, YYREEE (reference sequence). This CDR3 has 14 residues. CDR3 DNA: TGTGCCAGCAGCTGGGGACAGGCAAATTCACCCCTCCACTTT. The encoded protein is CASSWGQANSPLHF.

This clonotype was seen more than once but under ten times. J is TRBJ2-1 and V is TRBV7-8; D possibly corresponds to TRBD2 (5 bases). Deletions cut 5 bases from V and 6 bases from J, with 17 bases between. The length of the CDR3 is 15 residues. Germline V CDR1 and CDR2: SGHVS, FQNEAQ. The CDR3 protein is CASSAWTAVSNEQFF. The CDR3 DNA reads TGTGCCAGCAGCGCTTGGACTGCCGTTTCCAATGAGCAGTTCTTC. Filled out from reference TRBV7-8 and TRBJ2-1, the complete variable domain reads GAGVSQSPRYKVAKRGQDVALRCDPISGHVSLFWYQQALGQGPEFLTYFQNEAQLDKSGLPSDRFFAERPEGSVSTLKIQRTQQEDSAVYLCASSAWTAVSNEQFFGPGTRLTVL.

This clonotype showed up just a few times. Written as DNA, the CDR3 is TGTGCCAGCAGTTTCCTAGGGGACACCTCCACAGATACGCAGTATTTT. Translated: CASSFLGDTSTDTQYF. This chain uses TRBV12-3 or TRBV12-4 with TRBJ2-3, with a tentative D call TRBD1 (6 bases). The CDR3 has 16 residues. The V end lost 3 bases, the J end lost 2 bases, and 15 bases lay between the germline ends.